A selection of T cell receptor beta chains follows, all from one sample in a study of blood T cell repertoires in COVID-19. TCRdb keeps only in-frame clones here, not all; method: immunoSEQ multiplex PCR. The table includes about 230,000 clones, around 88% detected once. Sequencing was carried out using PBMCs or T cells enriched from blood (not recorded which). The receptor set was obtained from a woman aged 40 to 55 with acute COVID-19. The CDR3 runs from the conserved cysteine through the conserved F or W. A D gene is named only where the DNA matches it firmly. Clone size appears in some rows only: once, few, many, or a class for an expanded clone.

CDR3 DNA: TGTGCCAGCTCACAACTGGGACTCTCTGGAAACACCATATATTTT
CDR3 protein: CASSQLGLSGNTIYF
clone size: NA
V gene: TRBV18
D gene: NA
J gene: TRBJ1-3

CDR3 DNA: TGTGCCAGCAGCCAGACTAGCGGGAGTCCAGATACGCAGTATTTT
CDR3 protein: CASSQTSGSPDTQYF
clone size: NA
V gene: TRBV5-5
D gene: TRBD2
J gene: TRBJ2-3

CDR3 DNA: TGTGCCAGCAGTCTTGAGGTATTCCCCGGGGAGCTGTTTTTT
CDR3 protein: CASSLEVFPGELFF
clone size: NA
V gene: TRBV9
D gene: NA
J gene: TRBJ2-2

CDR3 DNA: TGTGCCAGCAGCTTAGGACAGGAGAGCTATCAGCCCCAGCATTTT
CDR3 protein: CASSLGQESYQPQHF
clone size: NA
V gene: TRBV7-8
D gene: NA
J gene: TRBJ1-5

CDR3 DNA: TGTGCCAGTAGTATGGCCGAACTAGGGCCCCAGCATTTT
CDR3 protein: CASSMAELGPQHF
clone size: NA
V gene: TRBV19
D gene: NA
J gene: TRBJ1-5

CDR3 DNA: TGTGCCAGCAGCTACCCGGGACAGATGAACACTGAAGCTTTCTTT
CDR3 protein: CASSYPGQMNTEAFF
clone size: NA
V gene: TRBV7-9
D gene: TRBD1
J gene: TRBJ1-1

CDR3 DNA: TGTGCCACGGGGGACGGGGATTATAATTCACCCCTCCACTTT
CDR3 protein: CATGDGDYNSPLHF
clone size: NA
V gene: TRBV21-1
D gene: NA
J gene: TRBJ1-6

CDR3 DNA: TGTGCCAGCAGCCCGCATTCGAGCAGCGACGCTAGAATCCTGGAGACCCAGTACTTC
CDR3 protein: CASSPHSSSDARILETQYF
clone size: NA
V gene: TRBV11-2
D gene: NA
J gene: TRBJ2-5

CDR3 DNA: TGTGCCAGTAGCCTAGGACAGGGGCTAGAAGCTTTCTTT
CDR3 protein: CASSLGQGLEAFF
clone size: once
V gene: TRBV19
D gene: TRBD1
J gene: TRBJ1-1

CDR3 DNA: TGCGCCAGCACCCTCTTACTGACAGGGCCCAATGAGCAGTTCTTC
CDR3 protein: CASTLLLTGPNEQFF
clone size: NA
V gene: TRBV5-1
D gene: TRBD1
J gene: TRBJ2-1

CDR3 DNA: TGTGCCAGCAGTTCCTCTACAGGGTTCAGAGATACGCAGTATTTT
CDR3 protein: CASSSSTGFRDTQYF
clone size: NA
V gene: TRBV28
D gene: NA
J gene: TRBJ2-3

CDR3 DNA: TGTGCCAGCAGCGTAGTACAGACCTCGAACACCGGGGAGCTGTTTTTT
CDR3 protein: CASSVVQTSNTGELFF
clone size: NA
V gene: TRBV9
D gene: NA
J gene: TRBJ2-2

CDR3 DNA: TGTGCCAGCAGCCGGATACTAGCGGGGGGGAAAGAGACCCAGTACTTC
CDR3 protein: CASSRILAGGKETQYF
clone size: once
V gene: TRBV6-2/TRBV6-3
D gene: TRBD2
J gene: TRBJ2-5

CDR3 DNA: TGCGCCAGCAGTGAGGGACAGGGGCTTCTTGGTAATGAAAAACTGTTTTTT
CDR3 protein: CASSEGQGLLGNEKLFF
clone size: NA
V gene: TRBV10-1
D gene: TRBD1
J gene: TRBJ1-4

CDR3 DNA: TGTGCCAGCAGTTGGGCGACAGGGAAAACTGAAGCTTTCTTT
CDR3 protein: CASSWATGKTEAFF
clone size: NA
V gene: TRBV6-2/TRBV6-3
D gene: TRBD1
J gene: TRBJ1-1

CDR3 DNA: TGCGCCAGCAGCCCCACGACAGGGGGCGCCGCTGAAGCTTTCTTT
CDR3 protein: CASSPTTGGAAEAFF
clone size: NA
V gene: TRBV5-1
D gene: TRBD1
J gene: TRBJ1-1

CDR3 DNA: TGTGCCAGCAGCCCCGGGACAGGATCGAACACCGGGGAGCTGTTTTTT
CDR3 protein: CASSPGTGSNTGELFF
clone size: NA
V gene: TRBV7-2
D gene: TRBD1
J gene: TRBJ2-2

CDR3 DNA: TGTGCCAGCAGTTCCAGGGCCCTGGGCACCGGGGAGCTGTTTTTT
CDR3 protein: CASSSRALGTGELFF
clone size: NA
V gene: TRBV6-2/TRBV6-3
D gene: NA
J gene: TRBJ2-2

CDR3 DNA: TGTGCCAGCAGCATCAGACAGGGGGGAAGAGCTTTCTTT
CDR3 protein: CASSIRQGGRAFF
clone size: NA
V gene: TRBV9
D gene: TRBD1
J gene: TRBJ1-1

CDR3 DNA: TGTGCCAGTAGGATAGGAGGGACTTCCTCCGATGAGCAGTTCTTC
CDR3 protein: CASRIGGTSSDEQFF
clone size: NA
V gene: TRBV19
D gene: NA
J gene: TRBJ2-1

CDR3 DNA: TGTGCCAGCAGCGTACGAATAGCAGGGGGCACAGATACGCAGTATTTT
CDR3 protein: CASSVRIAGGTDTQYF
clone size: NA
V gene: TRBV9
D gene: NA
J gene: TRBJ2-3

CDR3 DNA: TGTGCCATCAGTGACCCAACACTACATGGCACCGGGGAGCTGTTTTTT
CDR3 protein: CAISDPTLHGTGELFF
clone size: NA
V gene: TRBV10-3
D gene: NA
J gene: TRBJ2-2

CDR3 DNA: TGTGCCAGTACCCAACAGGGTCTTGGTAATGAAAAACTGTTTTTT
CDR3 protein: CASTQQGLGNEKLFF
clone size: NA
V gene: TRBV19
D gene: NA
J gene: TRBJ1-4

CDR3 DNA: TGTGCCAGCAGTCTCACCGGGGGGGCGCGGAATTCACCCCTCCACTTT
CDR3 protein: CASSLTGGARNSPLHF
clone size: NA
V gene: TRBV27
D gene: NA
J gene: TRBJ1-6

CDR3 DNA: TGTGCCAGCAGCTTGACAGGGGGCAATCAGCCCCAGCATTTT
CDR3 protein: CASSLTGGNQPQHF
clone size: once
V gene: TRBV6-2/TRBV6-3
D gene: TRBD1
J gene: TRBJ1-5

CDR3 DNA: TGTGCCAGCTCACCACTCATGACAGGGGATAATGAAAAACTGTTTTTT
CDR3 protein: CASSPLMTGDNEKLFF
clone size: NA
V gene: TRBV18
D gene: TRBD1
J gene: TRBJ1-4

CDR3 DNA: TGTGCCATCAGTGACAGGAGCAATCAGCCCCAGCATTTT
CDR3 protein: CAISDRSNQPQHF
clone size: NA
V gene: TRBV10-3
D gene: NA
J gene: TRBJ1-5

CDR3 DNA: TGTGCCAGCAGCTTAGTGCCCGGGAGGGATCGGGGGGAGCTGTTTTTT
CDR3 protein: CASSLVPGRDRGELFF
clone size: NA
V gene: TRBV11-2
D gene: TRBD2
J gene: TRBJ2-2

CDR3 DNA: TGTGCCAGCAGTTTCCGGGAAGGAAACACCATATATTTT
CDR3 protein: CASSFREGNTIYF
clone size: once
V gene: TRBV27
D gene: NA
J gene: TRBJ1-3

CDR3 DNA: TGTGCCAGCAGTTTCGGGGGGCGCGTCACTGAAGCTTTCTTT
CDR3 protein: CASSFGGRVTEAFF
clone size: NA
V gene: TRBV27
D gene: NA
J gene: TRBJ1-1

CDR3 DNA: TGTGCCAGCAGCGTGGGGGGGGGCACTGAAGCTTTCTTT
CDR3 protein: CASSVGGGTEAFF
clone size: NA
V gene: TRBV2
D gene: NA
J gene: TRBJ1-1

CDR3 DNA: TGTGCCAGCAGCACCGGGGGGTTCAACACTGAAGCTTTCTTT
CDR3 protein: CASSTGGFNTEAFF
clone size: NA
V gene: TRBV5-4
D gene: NA
J gene: TRBJ1-1

CDR3 DNA: TGTGCCAGCAGCCAAGATCAGGTTTTAGTGGGACAGGGGGCGGTCGGGGAGCTGTTTTTT
CDR3 protein: CASSQDQVLVGQGAVGELFF
clone size: NA
V gene: TRBV3-1/TRBV3-2
D gene: TRBD1
J gene: TRBJ2-2

CDR3 DNA: TGTGCCAGCAGTTCGGAGACCCAGTACTTC
CDR3 protein: CASSSETQYF
clone size: NA
V gene: TRBV6-2/TRBV6-3
D gene: NA
J gene: TRBJ2-5

CDR3 DNA: TGTGCCAGCAGTTACCCTCCCGGCTCGGGGTCTGAAGCTTTCTTT
CDR3 protein: CASSYPPGSGSEAFF
clone size: NA
V gene: TRBV6-2/TRBV6-3
D gene: NA
J gene: TRBJ1-1

CDR3 DNA: TGTGCCAGCAGTTACGAGTACGGGAACACTGAAGCTTTCTTT
CDR3 protein: CASSYEYGNTEAFF
clone size: NA
V gene: TRBV6-2/TRBV6-3
D gene: NA
J gene: TRBJ1-1

CDR3 DNA: TGTGCCAGCAGCCACTGGCGGGGGGGGGAGACCCAGTACTTC
CDR3 protein: CASSHWRGGETQYF
clone size: NA
V gene: TRBV14
D gene: TRBD2
J gene: TRBJ2-5

CDR3 DNA: TGTGCCAGTAGTATAGTAGGGACAGGGAGTACCTACGAGCAGTACTTC
CDR3 protein: CASSIVGTGSTYEQYF
clone size: NA
V gene: TRBV19
D gene: TRBD1
J gene: TRBJ2-7

CDR3 DNA: TGCGCCAGTGGTACAGGGACTAGCGGAGTCACAGATACGCAGTATTTT
CDR3 protein: CASGTGTSGVTDTQYF
clone size: NA
V gene: TRBV5-1
D gene: TRBD2
J gene: TRBJ2-3

CDR3 DNA: TGTGCCAGCAGCCCGGGACAGGGGATAGGGTATGGCTACACCTTC
CDR3 protein: CASSPGQGIGYGYTF
clone size: NA
V gene: TRBV3-1/TRBV3-2
D gene: TRBD1
J gene: TRBJ1-2

CDR3 DNA: TGTGCCAGCAGCCCGGACTGGGGAGCAAAACTGTTTTTT
CDR3 protein: CASSPDWGAKLFF
clone size: once
V gene: TRBV11-2
D gene: NA
J gene: TRBJ1-4

CDR3 DNA: TGTGCCAGCAGTGAAGTCAGGGAGGTCGGGGAGCTGTTTTTT
CDR3 protein: CASSEVREVGELFF
clone size: NA
V gene: TRBV6-1
D gene: NA
J gene: TRBJ2-2

CDR3 DNA: TGTGCCAGCAGCAAAAATGGACTAGCGGGAGCCCTCAATGAGCAGTTCTTC
CDR3 protein: CASSKNGLAGALNEQFF
clone size: NA
V gene: TRBV5-8
D gene: TRBD2
J gene: TRBJ2-1

CDR3 DNA: TGCGCCAGCAGCCAAGGGCCGTGGAACACCATATATTTT
CDR3 protein: CASSQGPWNTIYF
clone size: once
V gene: TRBV4-1
D gene: NA
J gene: TRBJ1-3

CDR3 DNA: TGTGCCAGCACCTCCACGGGGACCCAGTACTTC
CDR3 protein: CASTSTGTQYF
clone size: once
V gene: TRBV12-3/TRBV12-4
D gene: NA
J gene: TRBJ2-5

CDR3 DNA: TGTGCCAGCAGTGAGGTCAGGGTGGTGTTTTTT
CDR3 protein: CASSEVRVVFF
clone size: NA
V gene: TRBV2
D gene: NA
J gene: TRBJ1-4

CDR3 DNA: TGTGCCAGCAGTTACGGACAGGGGCCAGGCGAGCAGTACTTC
CDR3 protein: CASSYGQGPGEQYF
clone size: NA
V gene: TRBV6-5
D gene: TRBD1
J gene: TRBJ2-7

CDR3 DNA: TGCGCCAGCAGGACCGGGACAGGGATCCAAGAGACCCAGTACTTC
CDR3 protein: CASRTGTGIQETQYF
clone size: NA
V gene: TRBV5-1
D gene: TRBD1
J gene: TRBJ2-5

CDR3 DNA: TGTGCCAGCAGTCAACAGGGGAGGTTGAGCTACACCTTC
CDR3 protein: CASSQQGRLSYTF
clone size: once
V gene: TRBV6-5
D gene: TRBD1
J gene: TRBJ1-2

CDR3 DNA: TGTGCCAGCAGTTCGGGCAGGGGAGACTATGGCTACACCTTC
CDR3 protein: CASSSGRGDYGYTF
clone size: NA
V gene: TRBV27
D gene: NA
J gene: TRBJ1-2

CDR3 DNA: TGCGCCAGCAGCGCCAGTCCGGGGAGGGGAAACACCATATATTTT
CDR3 protein: CASSASPGRGNTIYF
clone size: NA
V gene: TRBV5-1
D gene: NA
J gene: TRBJ1-3

CDR3 DNA: TGTGCCAGCAGCTTAGGCAGGGAGGATGGCTACACCTTC
CDR3 protein: CASSLGREDGYTF
clone size: NA
V gene: TRBV7-2
D gene: NA
J gene: TRBJ1-2

CDR3 DNA: TGTGCCAGCAGCCCCCGGGTAGCGGGAGCTCACAATGAGCAGTTCTTC
CDR3 protein: CASSPRVAGAHNEQFF
clone size: NA
V gene: TRBV27
D gene: TRBD2
J gene: TRBJ2-1

CDR3 DNA: TGTGCCAGCCGACAGGGGAACAGCAACGAGCAGTACTTC
CDR3 protein: CASRQGNSNEQYF
clone size: NA
V gene: TRBV18
D gene: TRBD1
J gene: TRBJ2-7

CDR3 DNA: TGCGCCAGCAGCTTGGCCGGGACTCAAGAGACCCAGTACTTC
CDR3 protein: CASSLAGTQETQYF
clone size: few
V gene: TRBV5-1
D gene: NA
J gene: TRBJ2-5